These 11 T cell receptor beta chains originate from one sample sequenced in a study of blood T cell repertoires in COVID-19. Profiled with immunoSEQ multiplex PCR; TCRdb holds only in-frame clones, not every one. The sample yields about 250,000 clones, about 80% seen once. The sample was peripheral blood. Source of these receptors: an elderly man with acute or convalescent COVID-19.

The chain is built from TRBV5-6 and TRBJ2-2; D may be TRBD1 (6 bases). The V end was cut by 4 bases, the J end by 8 bases, with 24 bases between. The CDR3 runs 17 residues. Germline CDR1 and CDR2: SGHDT and YYEEEE. CDR3 coding DNA: TGTGCCAGCAGCCAATCCACGGGACATATCTTATTGGGGGAGCTGTTTTTT. It encodes CASSQSTGHILLGELFF.

J is TRBJ2-3 and V is TRBV5-1; weak D call: TRBD2 (5 bases). CDR3 length: 13 amino acids. V lost 3 bases and J lost 4, with 9 bases in between. In germline, CDR1 is SGHRS, CDR2 YFSETQ. CDR3 coding DNA: TGCGCCAGCAGCTCAGGTAGCGCAGATACGCAGTATTTT. It encodes CASSSGSADTQYF. Filled out from reference TRBV5-1 and TRBJ2-3, the complete variable domain reads KAGVTQTPRYLIKTRGQQVTLSCSPISGHRSVSWYQQTPGQGLQFLFEYFSETQRNKGNFPGRFSGRQFSNSRSEMNVSTLELGDSALYLCASSSGSADTQYFGPGTRLTVL.

J is TRBJ2-1 and V is TRBV5-1, with 7 bases that match TRBD2. CDR3 size: 15 residues. Trimming removed 0 bases from V and 5 bases from J; junction bases left unmatched: 5. CDR1 is SGHRS, CDR2 YFSETQ, per germline. CDR3 loop: CASSLAGGWNNEQFF. CDR3 DNA sequence: TGCGCCAGCAGCTTGGCCGGGGGGTGGAACAATGAGCAGTTCTTC.

As to this clone: One end of the junction does not line up with germline, which may come from a read error. The V gene is TRBV6-5, the J gene TRBJ2-5; the match to TRBD2 covers 13 bases. CDR3 length: 13 residues. Per germline, CDR1 MNHEY and CDR2 SVGAGI. The CDR3 nucleotides are TGTGCCAGCAGAAAACTAGCGGGAGGGACCATCCACTTC. It yields the protein CASRKLAGGTIHF.

The CDR3 loop is CAIFGGSGAYEQYF. The CDR3 nucleotides are TGTGCCATCTTTGGTGGCAGTGGAGCCTACGAGCAGTACTTC. The chain employs TRBV10-3 and TRBJ2-7, with D uncertain. Trimming cost V 8 bases and J 2 bases, with 16 bases left between them. CDR1 and CDR2 from the germline V gene are ENHRY and SYGVKD. This CDR3 is built from 14 residues.

The gene calls are TRBV3-1 (or the pseudogene TRBV3-2) and TRBJ1-2; D gene ambiguous. This CDR3 comprises 15 residues. CDR1 is LGHDT, CDR2 YNNKEL, per germline (reference sequence). The ends were cut back, 1 base at V and 4 bases at J, with 13 bases in the middle. CDR3 sequence (DNA): TGTGCCAGCAGCCAAGCCACGACTGCCTCCTATGGCTACACCTTC. The encoded protein is CASSQATTASYGYTF.

V is TRBV7-6 and J is TRBJ2-1; no reliable D call. In germline, CDR1 is SGHVS, CDR2 FNYEAQ. Trimming shortened V by 2 bases and J by 0 bases, and 11 bases separated the two germline ends. The CDR3 is made up of 16 amino acids. The CDR3 region has the DNA TGTGCCAGCAGCTTACATCAGGAATTCTCCTACAATGAGCAGTTCTTC. Protein: CASSLHQEFSYNEQFF.

The chain is built from TRBV18 and TRBJ2-7, with D possibly being TRBD2 (5 bases). Germline CDR1 reads KGHSH; CDR2 reads LQKENI. The CDR3 is made up of 16 amino acids. The V gene lost 0 bases and the J gene lost 0 bases, with 12 bases spanning the gap. CDR3 loop: CASSPPGLLSSYEQYF. As DNA, the CDR3 is TGTGCCAGCTCACCACCTGGACTGTTGAGCTCCTACGAGCAGTACTTC. The entire variable domain, with the rest obtained from reference TRBV18 and TRBJ2-7, is as follows: NAGVMQNPRHLVRRRGQEARLRCSPMKGHSHVYWYRQLPEEGLKFMVYLQKENIIDESGMPKERFSAEFPKEGPSILRIQQVVRGDSAAYFCASSPPGLLSSYEQYFGPGTRLTVT.

The CDR3 DNA follows: TGTGCCAGCAGCTCAGGGACTAGCGGGAAGGTCAATGAGCAGTTCTTC. Protein: CASSSGTSGKVNEQFF. The genes are TRBV5-4 and TRBJ2-1; 13 bases align to TRBD2. Per the germline V gene, CDR1 is SGHNT and CDR2 is YYREEE (reference sequence). Trimming took 3 bases from V and 6 from J; bases not matched to a gene: 6. This CDR3 region has 16 residues.

V and J are TRBV18 and TRBJ2-7, with TRBD1 identical over 9 bases. Germline V gene lookup returns CDR1 KGHSH and CDR2 LQKENI. The CDR3 has 12 amino acids. The V segment lost 3 bases and the J segment 7 bases; nucleotides outside the gene matches: 1. CDR3 DNA sequence: TGTGCCAGCTCACCGACAGGGGGTGAGCAGTACTTC. Protein: CASSPTGGEQYF. Combining the CDR3 with reference TRBV18 and TRBJ2-7 gives the whole variable domain NAGVMQNPRHLVRRRGQEARLRCSPMKGHSHVYWYRQLPEEGLKFMVYLQKENIIDESGMPKERFSAEFPKEGPSILRIQQVVRGDSAAYFCASSPTGGEQYFGPGTRLTVT.

This clone was seen just once. The chain carries TRBV6-5 and TRBJ1-5; a weak D match, TRBD1 (6 bases). Trimming took off 2 bases at V and 0 bases at J, with 11 bases between the two ends. In germline, CDR1 is MNHEY, CDR2 SVGAGI. The CDR3 consists of 16 residues. This CDR3 reads CASSYPGQFSNQPQHF. Here the CDR3 DNA reads TGTGCCAGCAGTTACCCTGGACAGTTTAGCAATCAGCCCCAGCATTTT.